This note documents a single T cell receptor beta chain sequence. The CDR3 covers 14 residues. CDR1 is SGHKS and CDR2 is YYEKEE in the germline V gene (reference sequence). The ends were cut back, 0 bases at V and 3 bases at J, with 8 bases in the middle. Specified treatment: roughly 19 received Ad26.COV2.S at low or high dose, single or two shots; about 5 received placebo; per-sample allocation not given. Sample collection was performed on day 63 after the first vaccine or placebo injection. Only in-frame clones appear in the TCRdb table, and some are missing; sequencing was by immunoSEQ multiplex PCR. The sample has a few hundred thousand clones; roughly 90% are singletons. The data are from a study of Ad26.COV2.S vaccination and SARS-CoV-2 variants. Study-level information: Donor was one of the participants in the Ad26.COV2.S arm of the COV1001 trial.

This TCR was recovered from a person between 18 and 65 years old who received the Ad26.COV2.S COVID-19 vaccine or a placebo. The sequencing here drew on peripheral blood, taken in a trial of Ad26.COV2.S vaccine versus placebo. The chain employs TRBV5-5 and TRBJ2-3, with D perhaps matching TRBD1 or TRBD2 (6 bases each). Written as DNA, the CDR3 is TGTGCCAGCAGCTTGGGAGGGGGGACAGATACGCAGTATTTT. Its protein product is CASSLGGGTDTQYF.